This T cell receptor (beta chain) was identified in a study of CD8+ T cells in alopecia areata (dated by TCRdb to 2017 to 2018). Study-wide context: The treated patients took part in an open-label pilot trial in which moderate-to-severe alopecia areata was treated with oral tofacitinib at 5 to 10 mg twice daily. Patients received tofacitinib for 6 to 18 months and were then followed off drug for 6 months to check for delayed response and recurrence. The study used high-throughput TCRbeta sequencing to examine T cell clonal expansion in alopecia areata, in both the C3H/HeJ mouse model and human patients. In humans, TCRbeta sequencing was performed on scalp tissue and on sorted CD4+ and CD8+ peripheral blood T cells from healthy controls and from patients with patchy or totalis/universalis alopecia areata. Tofacitinib-treated patients had biopsies at baseline and at 4 and 24 weeks of treatment, with a later scalp biopsy in several patients. Scalp clonality was compared among normal scalp (n=4), patchy alopecia areata scalp (n=8), and alopecia totalis/universalis scalp (n=8). The RNA source kit depended on sample type: the PAXgene miRNA kit for fixed scalp, the miRNeasy kit for PBMCs, and the RNeasy kit for mouse skin. immunoSEQ multiplex PCR using 35 Vbeta forward primers and 13 Jbeta reverse primers was used to amplify TCRbeta CDR3 regions. Results the study describes overall, beyond this receptor: Compared with normal scalp, lesional scalp, particularly in alopecia totalis/universalis, had higher clonality and more expanded CD8+ clones, which suggests antigenic drive. Unlike mouse skin, which is dominated by gammadelta T cells, normal human skin has resident alphabeta T cells that are also sequenced, and this complicates analysis of the scalp TCR repertoire. TCR sequences shared between patients were less clear than in mice, possibly partly because of HLA diversity in the patient population.

Receptor libraries were prepared by the immunoSEQ multiplex PCR assay. To provide template for TCR sequencing, every sample had RNA extracted and reverse transcribed into cDNA. First-strand cDNA was synthesized using SuperScript III with a 2:1 mix of oligo-dT and random hexamers. Amplification bias was assessed with a synthetic immune receptor repertoire, and residual bias was removed computationally. The paper's processing steps were these. After raw reads were preprocessed to remove errors, the CDR3 was defined following IMGT conventions as running from the conserved cysteine to phenylalanine. Clonality was computed by normalizing Shannon entropy by log2 of the number of productive unique TCRs and subtracting the result from 1. Whether scalp clones were CD4 or CD8 was inferred by matching scalp TCRbeta sequences against CD4 and CD8 repertoires sorted from blood. TCRdb obtained this table from immuneACCESS and retained in-frame rearrangements with V and J assigned. These tables miss some clones; where compared with another copy, unresolved V genes account for less than half of the shortfall, and the remainder is unexplained. The DNA gave D and trimming, while V, J and clone size come from that table. The sample contains 150,000 to 200,000 clones, roughly 66% of them found a single time. The ten largest account for roughly 10% of the sample.

The time point tag for this specimen amounts to: baseline before oral tofacitinib. Lesional scalp punch biopsies and peripheral blood were collected from alopecia areata patients. After PBMCs were isolated by density centrifugation and stained for CD3, CD4 and CD8, a FACSAria was used to sort CD4+ and CD8+ T cells. This clone was counted once. Its target antigen remains unknown. Base-call qualities are not available, and no considerably larger clone is one nucleotide away. V is reduced by 4 bases and J by 0 bases, leaving a spacing of 6 bases between them. Per the germline V gene, SGDLS is the CDR1 and YYNGEE is the CDR2. Taken from cysteine to phenylalanine, the CDR3 has 13 residues. Only the CDR3 region is kept as DNA, spanning 39 bases read in frame from base 1.

Material: CD8+ T cells sorted from blood, obtained at week 0. This sequence originates from a human donor with alopecia areata. The chain uses TRBV9 and TRBJ2-3, with the D gene uncertain. The CDR3 amino acid sequence is: CASSPISTDTQYF. The bases are TGTGCCAGCAGCCCGATTAGCACAGATACGCAGTATTTT.